One T cell receptor (beta chain) is described in this entry. No antigen is known for it. These data are taken from a study of T cell responses to AZD1222 COVID-19 vaccine. Overall study results and limits: There were repertoire samples only from the period after the peak T cell response.

The CDR3 is 18 amino acids. Trimming shortened V by 0 bases and J by 3 bases, and 21 bases separated the two germline ends. Germline-derived CDR1 and CDR2 are LNHDA and SQIVND (reference sequence). Profiling relied on immunoSEQ multiplex PCR, and the TCRdb table lists in-frame clones only, not all of them. The repertoire holds about 150,000 clones, with approximately 90% as singletons. Sequenced material: peripheral blood, taken on day 0 of AZD1222 vaccination. The receptor was isolated from an adult in good health. V usage is TRBV19 and J usage is TRBJ2-7; D remains unclear. The CDR3 bases are TGTGCCAGTAGTATAGATCTATCGGTGTCTGGATTAAACTACGAGCAGTACTTC. Residues: CASSIDLSVSGLNYEQYF.